This record looks at one TCR beta chain sequence and its context. The specificity of this receptor is unknown. An end of the junction does not agree with germline; a read error may underlie this. Hyperthyroidism patients were newly diagnosed, were aged 18 to 65 years, and had a disease duration under 2 months. Anyone with other autoimmune diseases, uncontrolled infections, pregnancy or lactation was excluded from the study. Diagnosis was based on clinical symptoms, serum thyroxine, TRAb, thyroid ultrasound and orbital computed tomography. Total RNA was extracted with Trizol reagent and quality-checked on an Agilent 2100 Bioanalyzer. The record originates from a study of Graves' ophthalmopathy and Graves' hyperthyroidism (dated by TCRdb to between 2017 and 2018). Regarding the complete study: A patient counted as having stable hyperthyroidism if there was no progression to ophthalmopathy within 18 months of follow-up. The study used signatures of the TCR beta repertoire to tell Graves' ophthalmopathy apart from Graves' hyperthyroidism and to predict which patients would progress to ophthalmopathy. In total, 135 blood samples were TCR-sequenced: 40 to 45 ophthalmopathy, roughly 80 hyperthyroidism and some 17 hyperthyroidism-to-ophthalmopathy patients. To explore V-J signatures distinguishing ophthalmopathy from hyperthyroidism, a discovery set of more than 95 patients (roughly 45 ophthalmopathy, some 57 stable hyperthyroidism) was enrolled. An independent validation cohort comprised under 20 hyperthyroidism patients and around 16 patients who later progressed from hyperthyroidism to ophthalmopathy. In more than five hyperthyroidism patients, the T-cell repertoires found in thyroid tissue were compared with those found in blood. Once sampling was done, hyperthyroidism patients were given methimazole at a starting dose of 30 mg daily, while ophthalmopathy patients were given high-dose intravenous methylprednisolone. What the work shows at the level of the full study, not this receptor alone: In validation, the model predicted ophthalmopathy progression with nearly 71% sensitivity and 72.22% specificity; 12 predicted patients were CT-confirmed with GO in a median of 6.5 months. Most expanded thyroid clonotypes with a frequency above 0.001 also appeared in blood, which suggests that blood repertoires may reflect the immune response in the thyroid. In cross-validation, the 13-signature model distinguished ophthalmopathy from stable hyperthyroidism with roughly 90% sensitivity and almost 83% specificity, and in the test set the corresponding values were approximately 80% and 68%. No statistical method was used to set the sample size in advance, and the investigators knew which group each participant was assigned to.

For repertoire sequencing, TCR beta CDR3 regions were amplified from RNA transcripts. The first round of RT-PCR was done with HTBI primers and the Qiagen OneStep RT-PCR kit, and was followed by a second round of multiplex PCR, then size selection and purification. The libraries underwent paired-end sequencing with 100 bp reads on an Illumina HiSeq2000. As for the authors' bioinformatics: Reads were processed with SOAPnuke, discarding reads with adapters, uncalled bases, mean Phred below 15, or no exact constant-primer or identifier match. COPE v1.2.5 was used to merge the high-quality paired reads. Clonotypes were defined as unique nucleotide sequences and were aligned to IMGT TRB V, D and J references using MiTCR v1.1. The analysis was limited to V-J combinations with a frequency above 0.0001, which together covered roughly 99% of repertoires. For each V-J combination, a TCR clonal expansion and chaos score was defined as the ratio of F50 clonal expansion to chaos observed in the TCRdist matrix. Welch's t-statistics and random forest were used to reduce features to 10 to 15 V-J combinations, which were fed into a naive Bayes classifier. The Morisita-Horn index was used to measure how similar the thyroid and blood repertoires were. TCRdb passed the public sequencing reads through fastp at Q25 and MiXCR, retaining productive beta sequences. Identical CDR3 protein sequences are pooled into one entry, listed with their most common genes and DNA. TCRdb, not the authors, supplied the V and J calls. The sample table lists about 1.2 million distinct CDR3 sequences, roughly two fifths of them with a count of one. The top ten clones comprise around 10% of the sample.

The CDR3 covers 13 residues, taking in both the cysteine and the phenylalanine. The read is trimmed to its CDR3 DNA, 39 bases read in frame from base 1. From the germline V gene, CDR1 is SGHRS and CDR2 is YFSETQ. Material: peripheral blood or thyroid tissue (not recorded which). The receptor comes from an adult man with Graves' hyperthyroidism. The rearranged segments are TRBV5-1 and TRBJ2-5; the D gene is perhaps TRBD1, from 6 matching bases. In nucleotides, the sequence is TGCGCCAGCAGCTTTCAGGGGCAAGAGGCCCAGTACTTC. Translated, it reads CASSFQGQEAQYF.